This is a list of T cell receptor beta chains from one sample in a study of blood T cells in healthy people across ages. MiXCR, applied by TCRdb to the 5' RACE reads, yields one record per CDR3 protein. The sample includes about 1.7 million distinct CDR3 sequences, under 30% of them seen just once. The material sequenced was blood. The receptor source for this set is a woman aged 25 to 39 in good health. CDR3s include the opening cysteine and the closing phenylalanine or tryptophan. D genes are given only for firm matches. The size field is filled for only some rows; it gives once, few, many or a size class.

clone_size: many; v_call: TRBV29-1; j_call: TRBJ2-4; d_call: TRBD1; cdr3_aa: CSVEAKQGAKNIQYF; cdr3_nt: TGCAGCGTTGAGGCCAAACAGGGGGCCAAAAACATTCAGTACTTC
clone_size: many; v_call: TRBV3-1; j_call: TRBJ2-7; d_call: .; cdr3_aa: CASSLDPTYEQYF; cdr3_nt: TGTGCCAGCAGCCTAGACCCTACCTACGAGCAGTACTTC
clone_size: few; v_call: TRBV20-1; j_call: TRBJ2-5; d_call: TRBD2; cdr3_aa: CSARGETSLETQYF; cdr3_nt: TGCAGTGCTAGAGGCGAGACTAGCTTAGAGACCCAGTACTTC
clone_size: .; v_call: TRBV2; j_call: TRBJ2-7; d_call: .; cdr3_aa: CASSEAQGGELSYEQYF; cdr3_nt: TGTGCCAGCAGTGAAGCACAAGGCGGGGAACTCTCCTACGAGCAGTACTTC
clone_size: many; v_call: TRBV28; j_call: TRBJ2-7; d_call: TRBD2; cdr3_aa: CASSFASGPYEQYF; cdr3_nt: TGTGCCAGCAGTTTTGCTAGCGGTCCCTACGAGCAGTACTTC
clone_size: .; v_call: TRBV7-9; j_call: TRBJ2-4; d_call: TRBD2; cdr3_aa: CASSFTPTSRPSEQYF; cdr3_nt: TGTGCCAGCAGCTTTACCCCGACTAGCAGACCTTCTGAGCAGTACTTC
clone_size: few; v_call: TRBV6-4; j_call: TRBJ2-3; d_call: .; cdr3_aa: CASRGISTDTQYF; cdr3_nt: TGTGCCAGCAGAGGAATTAGCACAGATACGCAGTATTTT
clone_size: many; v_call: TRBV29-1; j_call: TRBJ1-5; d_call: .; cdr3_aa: CSVGNQPQHF; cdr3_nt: TGCAGCGTTGGTAATCAGCCCCAGCATTTT
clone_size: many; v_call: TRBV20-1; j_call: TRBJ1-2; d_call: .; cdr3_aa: CSANQGRSNYGYTF; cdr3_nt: TGCAGTGCTAATCAGGGGAGGTCTAACTATGGCTACACCTTC
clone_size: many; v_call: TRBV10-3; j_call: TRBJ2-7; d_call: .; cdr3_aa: CAISESDYEQYF; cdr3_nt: TGTGCCATCAGTGAGTCGGACTACGAGCAGTACTTC
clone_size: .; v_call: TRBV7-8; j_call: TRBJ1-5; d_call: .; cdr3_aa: CASSSPGVGNQPQHF; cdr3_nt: TGTGCCAGCAGCAGCCCCGGGGTCGGCAATCAGCCCCAGCATTTT
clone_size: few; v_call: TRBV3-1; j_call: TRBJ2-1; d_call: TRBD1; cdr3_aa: CASSQGQGKQFF; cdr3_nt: TGTGCCAGCAGCCAAGGACAGGGAAAGCAGTTCTTC
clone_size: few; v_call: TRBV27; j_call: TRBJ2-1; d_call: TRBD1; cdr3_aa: CASSLQGQGLLEQFF; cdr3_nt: TGTGCCAGCAGTTTACAAGGACAGGGACTGTTGGAGCAGTTCTTC